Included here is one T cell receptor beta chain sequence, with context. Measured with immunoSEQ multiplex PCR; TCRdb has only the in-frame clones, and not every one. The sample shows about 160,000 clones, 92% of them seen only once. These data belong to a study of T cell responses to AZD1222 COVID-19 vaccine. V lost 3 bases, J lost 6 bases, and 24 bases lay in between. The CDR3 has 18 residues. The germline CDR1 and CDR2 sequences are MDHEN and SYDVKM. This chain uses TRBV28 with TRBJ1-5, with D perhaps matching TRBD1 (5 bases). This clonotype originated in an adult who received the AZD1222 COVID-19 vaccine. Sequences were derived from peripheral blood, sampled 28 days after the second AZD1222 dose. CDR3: CASSFDSPRGEVAQPQHF. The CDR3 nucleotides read TGTGCCAGCAGTTTCGATTCCCCCCGGGGGGAAGTCGCTCAGCCCCAGCATTTT.